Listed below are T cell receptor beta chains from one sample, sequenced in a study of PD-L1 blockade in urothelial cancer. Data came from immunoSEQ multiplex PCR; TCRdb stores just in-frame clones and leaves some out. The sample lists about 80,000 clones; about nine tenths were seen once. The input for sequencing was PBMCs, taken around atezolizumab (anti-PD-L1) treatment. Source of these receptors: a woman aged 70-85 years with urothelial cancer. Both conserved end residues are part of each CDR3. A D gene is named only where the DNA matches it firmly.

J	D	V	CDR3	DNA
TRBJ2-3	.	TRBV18	CASSPPGGNTDTQYF	TGTGCCAGCTCACCACCCGGCGGGAACACAGATACGCAGTATTTT
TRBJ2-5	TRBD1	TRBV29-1	CSVAGGEETQYF	TGCAGCGTCGCAGGGGGCGAAGAGACCCAGTACTTC
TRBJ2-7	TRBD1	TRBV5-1	CASSFLTLFGRDRGQLTYEQYF	TGCGCCAGCAGCTTCCTGACTCTCTTCGGTAGGGACAGGGGACAGCTAACCTACGAGCAGTACTTC
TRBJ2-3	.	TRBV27	CASRSYRESDTQYF	TGTGCCAGCAGATCCTACAGGGAATCAGATACGCAGTATTTT
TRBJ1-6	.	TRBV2	CARTGTARDRADYNSPLHF	TGTGCCAGGACGGGAACGGCGAGAGATAGAGCGGATTATAATTCACCCCTCCACTTT
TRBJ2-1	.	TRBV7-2	CASSFSGVFLNEQFF	TGTGCCAGCAGCTTTTCCGGGGTCTTTCTCAATGAGCAGTTCTTC
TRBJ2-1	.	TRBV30	CAWRMVGPYNEQFF	TGTGCCTGGAGGATGGTGGGGCCCTACAATGAGCAGTTCTTC
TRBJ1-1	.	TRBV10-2	CASLRSENTEAFF	TGCGCCAGCTTGAGGTCTGAGAACACTGAAGCTTTCTTT
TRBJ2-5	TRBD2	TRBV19	CASSIGLAGVETQYF	TGTGCCAGTAGTATTGGACTAGCGGGGGTGGAGACCCAGTACTTC
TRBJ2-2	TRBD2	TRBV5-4	CASRLRLAGNTGELFF	TGTGCCAGCAGGCTACGACTAGCGGGGAACACCGGGGAGCTGTTTTTT
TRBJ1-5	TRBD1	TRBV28	CASSSAGDRVDQPQHF	TGTGCCAGCAGCTCAGCCGGCGACAGGGTGGATCAGCCCCAGCATTTT
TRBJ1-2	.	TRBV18	CASSPRVLNSGTGYGYTF	TGTGCCAGCTCACCACGGGTGTTGAATTCGGGGACTGGGTATGGCTACACCTTC
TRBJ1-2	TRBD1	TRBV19	CATTRDRGDLKPYGYTF	TGTGCCACTACCCGGGACAGGGGCGACTTGAAGCCCTATGGCTACACCTTC
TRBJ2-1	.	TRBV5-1	CASRGAALDYNEQFF	TGCGCCAGCAGGGGGGCAGCCCTGGACTACAATGAGCAGTTCTTC
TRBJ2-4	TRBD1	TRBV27	CASSPRGQGVSRIQYF	TGTGCCAGCAGTCCTCGGGGACAGGGTGTCAGTCGCATTCAGTACTTC
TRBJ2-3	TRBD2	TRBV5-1	CASSLGGSGSTDTQYF	TGCGCCAGCAGCTTGGGGGGTAGCGGGAGCACAGATACGCAGTATTTT